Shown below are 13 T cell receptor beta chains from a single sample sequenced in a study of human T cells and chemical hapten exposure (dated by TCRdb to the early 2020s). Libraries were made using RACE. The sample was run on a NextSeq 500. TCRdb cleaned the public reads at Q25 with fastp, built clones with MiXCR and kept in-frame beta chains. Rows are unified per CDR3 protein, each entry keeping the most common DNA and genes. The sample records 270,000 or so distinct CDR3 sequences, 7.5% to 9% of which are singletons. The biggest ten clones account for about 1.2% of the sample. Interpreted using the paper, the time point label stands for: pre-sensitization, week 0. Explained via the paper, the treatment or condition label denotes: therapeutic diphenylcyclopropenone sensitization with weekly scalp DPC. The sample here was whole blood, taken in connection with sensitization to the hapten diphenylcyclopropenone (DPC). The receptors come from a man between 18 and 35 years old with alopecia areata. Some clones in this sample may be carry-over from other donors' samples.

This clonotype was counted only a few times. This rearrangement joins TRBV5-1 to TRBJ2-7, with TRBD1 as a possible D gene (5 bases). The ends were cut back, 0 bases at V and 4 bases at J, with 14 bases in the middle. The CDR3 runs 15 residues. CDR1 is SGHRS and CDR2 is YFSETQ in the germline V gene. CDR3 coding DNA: TGCGCCAGCAGCTTGGGGGGAACAGGAAATTACGAGCAGTACTTC. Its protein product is CASSLGGTGNYEQYF.

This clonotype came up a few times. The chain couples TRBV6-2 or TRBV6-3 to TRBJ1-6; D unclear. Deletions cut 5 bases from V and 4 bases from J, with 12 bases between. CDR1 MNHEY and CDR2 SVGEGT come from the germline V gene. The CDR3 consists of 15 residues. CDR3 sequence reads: CASSHNRRYNSPLHF. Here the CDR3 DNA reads TGTGCCAGCAGTCACAACCGACGGTATAATTCACCCCTCCACTTT.

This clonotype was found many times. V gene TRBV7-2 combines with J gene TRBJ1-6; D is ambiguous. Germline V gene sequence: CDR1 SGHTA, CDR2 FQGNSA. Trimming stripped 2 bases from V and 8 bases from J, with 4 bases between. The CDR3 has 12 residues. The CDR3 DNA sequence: TGTGCCAGCAGCTTAACCCATTCACCCCTCCACTTT. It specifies CASSLTHSPLHF.

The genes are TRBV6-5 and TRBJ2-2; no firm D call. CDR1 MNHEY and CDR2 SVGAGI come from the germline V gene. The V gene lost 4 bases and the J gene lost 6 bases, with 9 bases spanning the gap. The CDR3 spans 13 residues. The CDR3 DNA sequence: TGTGCCAGCAGTTTATGGGGTCCCGGGGAGCTGTTTTTT. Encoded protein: CASSLWGPGELFF.

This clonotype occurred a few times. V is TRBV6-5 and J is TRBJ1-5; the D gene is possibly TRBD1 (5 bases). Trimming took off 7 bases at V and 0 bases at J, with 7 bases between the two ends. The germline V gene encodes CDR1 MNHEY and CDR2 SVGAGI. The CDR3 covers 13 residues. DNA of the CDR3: TGTGCCAGCAAAGGGGATAGCAATCAGCCCCAGCATTTT. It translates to CASKGDSNQPQHF.

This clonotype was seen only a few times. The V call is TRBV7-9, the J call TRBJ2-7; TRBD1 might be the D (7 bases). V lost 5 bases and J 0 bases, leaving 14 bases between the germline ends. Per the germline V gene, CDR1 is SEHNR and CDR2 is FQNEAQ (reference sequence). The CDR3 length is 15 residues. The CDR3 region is CASSRSGGLSYEQYF. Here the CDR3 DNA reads TGTGCCAGCAGCCGATCAGGGGGGCTCTCCTACGAGCAGTACTTC.

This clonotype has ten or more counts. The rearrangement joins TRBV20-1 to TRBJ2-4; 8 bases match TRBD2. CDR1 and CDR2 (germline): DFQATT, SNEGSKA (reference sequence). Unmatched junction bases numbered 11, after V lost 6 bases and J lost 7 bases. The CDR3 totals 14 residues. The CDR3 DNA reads TGCAGTGCCCACTCCGGGGGGGCCGGGAACATTCAGTACTTC. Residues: CSAHSGGAGNIQYF.

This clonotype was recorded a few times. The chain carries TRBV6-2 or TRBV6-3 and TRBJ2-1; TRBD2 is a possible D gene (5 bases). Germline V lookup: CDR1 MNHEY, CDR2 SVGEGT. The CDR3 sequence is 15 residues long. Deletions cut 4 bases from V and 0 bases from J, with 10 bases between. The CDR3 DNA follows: TGTGCCAGCAGTTTAGGACTGATCTCCTACAATGAGCAGTTCTTC. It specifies CASSLGLISYNEQFF.

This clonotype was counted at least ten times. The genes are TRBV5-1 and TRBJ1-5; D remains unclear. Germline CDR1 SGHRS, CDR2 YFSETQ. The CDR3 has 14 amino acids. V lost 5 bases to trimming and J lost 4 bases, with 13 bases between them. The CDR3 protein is CASSPAGQNQPQHF. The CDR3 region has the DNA TGCGCCAGCAGTCCGGCAGGCCAAAATCAGCCCCAGCATTTT.

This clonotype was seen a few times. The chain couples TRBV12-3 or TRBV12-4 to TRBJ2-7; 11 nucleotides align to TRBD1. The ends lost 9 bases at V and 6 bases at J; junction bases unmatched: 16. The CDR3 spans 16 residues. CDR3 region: CARTICLRDRGCEQYV. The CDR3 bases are TGTGCCAGAACGATCTGCCTCCGGGACAGGGGGTGCGAGCAGTACGTC.

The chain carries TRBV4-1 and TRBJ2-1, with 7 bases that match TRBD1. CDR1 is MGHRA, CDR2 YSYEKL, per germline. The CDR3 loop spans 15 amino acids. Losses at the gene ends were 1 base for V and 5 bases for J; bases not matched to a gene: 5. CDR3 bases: TGCGCCAGCAGCCAAGTGGGACAGACCAACAATGAGCAGTTCTTC. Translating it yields CASSQVGQTNNEQFF.

The CDR3 region is CASSYVLSGTPAEDTQYF. The CDR3 DNA is TGTGCCAGCAGTTACGTCCTATCCGGGACACCTGCTGAAGATACGCAGTATTTT. The chain uses TRBV7-9 and TRBJ2-3; D may be TRBD1 (6 bases). Germline CDR1 reads SEHNR; CDR2 reads FQNEAQ (reference sequence). Trimming stripped 6 bases from V and 5 bases from J, with 27 bases between. There are 18 residues in the CDR3.

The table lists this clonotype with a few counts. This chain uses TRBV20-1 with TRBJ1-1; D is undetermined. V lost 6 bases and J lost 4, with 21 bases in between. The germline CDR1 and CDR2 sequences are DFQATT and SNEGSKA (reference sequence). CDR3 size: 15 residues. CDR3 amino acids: CSADGSNDASTEAFF. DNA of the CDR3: TGCAGTGCCGACGGATCCAACGATGCCTCCACTGAAGCTTTCTTT.